The present T cell receptor beta chain was sequenced within a study of T cell repertoires in cytomegalovirus infection. Study details: Matching HLA type and CMV infection were both indicated by public TCR beta signatures. Notes on the study in general: Accumulated public TCR beta family frequency recognized individuals carrying CMV together with the relevant HLA.

Only a few counts were recorded for this clonotype. Its antigen remains unknown. The V gene's germline CDR1 is GTSNPN and CDR2 SVGIG (reference sequence). This CDR3 contains 15 residues. V was pared by 0 bases and J by 3 bases, with 4 bases of the junction left unmatched. TCRdb analysed the reads with MiXCR anew, one entry per CDR3 protein. Among roughly 250,000 distinct CDR3 sequences listed, 12% were seen once. Sequencing used PBMCs. This chain connects TRBV30 to TRBJ2-2; 7 nucleotides agree with TRBD2. The clonotype was recovered from a human donor in good health (CMV status not recorded). Some clones in this sample may be carry-over from other donors' samples. In nucleotides, the CDR3 is TGTGCCTGGAGTGTACTGCGGGGGTACACCGGGGAGCTGTTTTTT. Protein sequence: CAWSVLRGYTGELFF.